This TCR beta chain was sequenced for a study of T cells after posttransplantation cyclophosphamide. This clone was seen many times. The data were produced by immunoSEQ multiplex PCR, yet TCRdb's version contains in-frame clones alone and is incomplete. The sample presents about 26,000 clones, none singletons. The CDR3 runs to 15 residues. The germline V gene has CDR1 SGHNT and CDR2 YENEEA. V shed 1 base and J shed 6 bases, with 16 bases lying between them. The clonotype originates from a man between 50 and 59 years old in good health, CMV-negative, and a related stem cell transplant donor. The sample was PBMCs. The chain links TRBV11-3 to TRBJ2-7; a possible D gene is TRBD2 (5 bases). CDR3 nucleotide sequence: TGTGCCAGCAGCTTAGGTGACGGGAATGGGCTCGAGCAGTACTTC. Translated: CASSLGDGNGLEQYF.